A selection of T cell receptor beta chains follows, all from one sample in a study of CD8+CD57+ T cells in acquired aplastic anemia. A single record per CDR3 protein comes from TCRdb applying MiXCR to the reads. This table has 150,000 to 200,000 distinct CDR3 sequences, 55% to 70% appearing once. The sequenced sample was sorted CD4+, CD8+, or CD8+CD57+ T cells (not recorded which) from PBMCs. The receptor set was obtained from a human donor with severe aplastic anemia or a healthy control (not recorded which). Both conserved end residues are part of each CDR3. Each record gives: J gene, clone size, V gene, D gene, CDR3 protein, CDR3 DNA. D genes are given only for firm matches. Part of the rows lack a size; the others show once, few, many or a class for expanded clones.

j_call: TRBJ2-7
clone_size: .
v_call: TRBV29-1
d_call: .
cdr3_aa: CSVVVMSYEQYF
cdr3_nt: TGCAGCGTCGTCGTGATGAGCTACGAGCAGTACTTC

j_call: TRBJ1-1
clone_size: .
v_call: TRBV29-1
d_call: TRBD1
cdr3_aa: CSVQEGTANTEAPF
cdr3_nt: TGCAGCGTTCAAGAGGGGACAGCCAACACTGAAGCTCCCTTT

j_call: TRBJ1-3
clone_size: .
v_call: TRBV5-6
d_call: .
cdr3_aa: CASSADFRGNTIYF
cdr3_nt: TGTGCCAGCAGCGCCGACTTCAGGGGAAACACCATATATTTT

j_call: TRBJ2-2
clone_size: .
v_call: TRBV19
d_call: TRBD2
cdr3_aa: CASSNRGVSGGNTGELFF
cdr3_nt: TGTGCCAGTAGCAATAGAGGGGTTAGCGGGGGGAACACCGGGGAGCTGTTTTTT

j_call: TRBJ2-5
clone_size: .
v_call: TRBV9
d_call: TRBD1
cdr3_aa: CASSVDRGQETQYF
cdr3_nt: TGTGCCAGCAGCGTAGACAGGGGACAAGAGACCCAGTACTTC

j_call: TRBJ2-5
clone_size: .
v_call: TRBV7-7
d_call: TRBD1
cdr3_aa: CASSKGDREETQYF
cdr3_nt: TGTGCTAGCAGCAAAGGGGACAGGGAAGAGACCCAGTACTTC

j_call: TRBJ1-6
clone_size: .
v_call: TRBV19
d_call: .
cdr3_aa: CASSLPRSSYNSPLHF
cdr3_nt: TGTGCCAGTAGCCTCCCAAGGAGCTCCTATAATTCACCCCTCCACTTT

j_call: TRBJ1-4
clone_size: .
v_call: TRBV2
d_call: TRBD1
cdr3_aa: CASRDRGRGEKLLF
cdr3_nt: TGTGCCAGCAGGGACAGGGGCCGAGGAGAAAAACTGCTTTTT

j_call: TRBJ2-7
clone_size: .
v_call: TRBV7-7
d_call: .
cdr3_aa: CASSPRDESYEQYF
cdr3_nt: TGTGCTAGCAGCCCCCGGGACGAAAGCTACGAGCAGTACTTC

j_call: TRBJ2-7
clone_size: .
v_call: TRBV7-2
d_call: .
cdr3_aa: CASSLGLGSGYEQYF
cdr3_nt: TGTGCCAGCAGCTTAGGTCTGGGTAGTGGCTACGAGCAGTACTTC

j_call: TRBJ2-1
clone_size: many
v_call: TRBV5-1
d_call: .
cdr3_aa: CASSFEGYNEQFF
cdr3_nt: TGCGCCAGCAGCTTTGAGGGGTACAATGAGCAGTTCTTC

j_call: TRBJ2-3
clone_size: .
v_call: TRBV15
d_call: .
cdr3_aa: CVTSLSGPDTQYF
cdr3_nt: TGTGTCACCAGCTTATCAGGGCCAGATACGCAGTATTTT

j_call: TRBJ1-2
clone_size: .
v_call: TRBV19
d_call: .
cdr3_aa: CASISSLPGERHGYTF
cdr3_nt: TGTGCCAGTATAAGTTCCCTCCCCGGGGAGAGGCATGGCTACACCTTC

j_call: TRBJ2-2
clone_size: .
v_call: TRBV12-3/TRBV12-4
d_call: .
cdr3_aa: CASSFSTRSGELFF
cdr3_nt: TGTGCCAGCAGTTTTTCAACGCGTTCCGGGGAGCTGTTTTTT

j_call: TRBJ1-5
clone_size: few
v_call: TRBV5-6
d_call: .
cdr3_aa: CASSQRGNNQPQHF
cdr3_nt: TGTGCCAGCAGCCAACGGGGGAACAATCAGCCCCAGCATTTT

j_call: TRBJ1-6
clone_size: .
v_call: TRBV19
d_call: .
cdr3_aa: CASSQGQVNSSLHF
cdr3_nt: TGTGCCAGTAGTCAGGGTCAAGTCAATTCATCCCTCCACTTT

j_call: TRBJ1-2
clone_size: many
v_call: TRBV6-5
d_call: .
cdr3_aa: CASSYSMGGDNYGYTF
cdr3_nt: TGTGCCAGCAGTTACTCGATGGGGGGGGATAACTATGGCTACACCTTC

j_call: TRBJ2-3
clone_size: .
v_call: TRBV20-1
d_call: .
cdr3_aa: CSASGDNVYTDTQYF
cdr3_nt: TGCAGTGCTAGTGGGGACAACGTTTACACAGATACGCAGTATTTT

j_call: TRBJ2-5
clone_size: .
v_call: TRBV24-1
d_call: .
cdr3_aa: CATSDLPRGPAVETQYF
cdr3_nt: TGTGCCACCAGTGATTTGCCCCGGGGGCCGGCGGTGGAGACCCAGTACTTC

j_call: TRBJ2-7
clone_size: .
v_call: TRBV2
d_call: .
cdr3_aa: CASTVKSYEQYF
cdr3_nt: TGTGCCAGCACGGTCAAATCCTACGAGCAGTACTTC

j_call: TRBJ1-1
clone_size: .
v_call: TRBV7-2
d_call: .
cdr3_aa: CASSHLAEGMNTEAFF
cdr3_nt: TGTGCCAGCAGCCATCTAGCGGAGGGCATGAACACTGAAGCTTTCTTT

j_call: TRBJ1-3
clone_size: .
v_call: TRBV5-1
d_call: .
cdr3_aa: CASSDEGGGNTIYF
cdr3_nt: TGCGCCAGCAGCGACGAAGGAGGTGGAAACACCATATATTTT

j_call: TRBJ1-5
clone_size: many
v_call: TRBV6-1
d_call: .
cdr3_aa: CASSEGGGTGQPQHF
cdr3_nt: TGTGCCAGCAGTGAAGGGGGGGGAACAGGTCAGCCCCAGCATTTT

j_call: TRBJ2-5
clone_size: .
v_call: TRBV7-8
d_call: .
cdr3_aa: CASSPRTQQETQYF
cdr3_nt: TGTGCCAGCAGCCCACGGACTCAACAAGAGACCCAGTACTTC

j_call: TRBJ2-2
clone_size: few
v_call: TRBV7-9
d_call: .
cdr3_aa: CASSSPGRRTGELFF
cdr3_nt: TGTGCCAGCAGCTCCCCAGGGCGACGGACCGGGGAGCTGTTTTTT

j_call: TRBJ1-3
clone_size: many
v_call: TRBV5-8
d_call: TRBD1
cdr3_aa: CASSPGQGNFRNTIYF
cdr3_nt: TGTGCCAGCAGCCCGGGACAGGGAAACTTTCGAAACACCATATATTTT